A selection of T cell receptor beta chains follows, all from one sample in a study of tissue T cells after allogeneic stem cell transplantation. Produced via immunoSEQ multiplex PCR; TCRdb's table is partial and in-frame only. The sample holds 26,000 or so clones, about 89% seen once. Sequenced material: blood, taken before transplantation. These receptors all stem from a male donor aged 60 or older who later had graft-versus-host disease after an allogeneic stem cell transplant. CDR3s include the opening cysteine and the closing phenylalanine or tryptophan.

>TRBJ2-7|TRBV4-1
CASSRGTGGAEQYF
>TRBJ2-1|TRBV7-3
CASSSGTGRNEQFF
>TRBJ2-7|TRBV4-2
CASSRLNGGGARHEQYF
>TRBJ1-2|TRBV27
CASSLEGQGATYGYTF
>TRBJ1-1|TRBV6-5
CASSITLGKGEAFF
>TRBJ1-1|TRBV6-5
CASSYIRTARTEAFF
>TRBJ2-7|TRBV21-1
CASSTLHRDRAFEGEQYF
>TRBJ1-6|TRBV7-8
CASSGTAGRNSPLHF
>TRBJ2-3|TRBV6-6
CASSPSSRRGTDTQYF
>TRBJ2-7|TRBV19
CASRELAGGQYEQYF
>TRBJ2-1|TRBV10-3
CAISESGQGAVWSGRGPNEQFF
>TRBJ2-5|TRBV6-2/TRBV6-3
CASSSRVPNQETQYF
>TRBJ2-7|TRBV5-6
CASSQRGSSYEQYF
>TRBJ1-2|TRBV6-1
CASSESLRRGYTF
>TRBJ1-6|TRBV4-1
CASSLGHRNSPLHF
>TRBJ2-3|TRBV20-1
CSASSRVDTQYF
>TRBJ2-5|TRBV9
CASSPSPIHQETQYF
>TRBJ2-1|TRBV19
CASSIRQGGTYNEQFF
>TRBJ1-2|TRBV5-1
CASSLTPGDWYGYTF
>TRBJ2-5|TRBV7-2
CASSLIRPETQYF
>TRBJ2-7|TRBV4-3
CASSQGSSSYEQYF
>TRBJ2-7|TRBV5-1
CASSPSGMRVDYEQYF
>TRBJ1-5|TRBV4-1
CASSPWGNDQPQHF
>TRBJ2-3|TRBV6-2/TRBV6-3
CASNPRLGTDTQYF
>TRBJ2-5|TRBV2
CATLRGKQETQYF
>TRBJ2-2|TRBV2
CASSVSRGKAGELFF
>TRBJ2-7|TRBV28
CASSWTSGKTEQYF
>TRBJ1-2|TRBV5-1
CASTERQGSYGYTF
>TRBJ2-7|TRBV9
CASSALGGYEQYF
>TRBJ1-3|TRBV6-1
CASSESSYSGNTIYF
>TRBJ2-1|TRBV2
CASRPTPGGNEQFF
>TRBJ2-3|TRBV5-1
CASIKSGTGFTDTQYF
>TRBJ1-6|TRBV4-1
CASSQEGDYNSPLHF
>TRBJ2-7|TRBV12-3/TRBV12-4
CASSLMLYEQYF
>TRBJ2-7|TRBV12-3/TRBV12-4
CASNAGGGREQYF
>TRBJ2-2|TRBV24-1
CATNGGSTGELFF
>TRBJ2-3|TRBV7-9
CASSPGQVGPDTQYF
>TRBJ2-2|TRBV3-1/TRBV3-2
CASSRSRGEAGVGELFF
>TRBJ1-5|TRBV10-2
CASRQNSNQPQHF
>TRBJ2-3|TRBV25-1
CASSVDRGYTQYF
>TRBJ1-3|TRBV30
CAWSVTSGNTIYF
>TRBJ2-2|TRBV10-1
CASKPTGTGDTGELFF
>TRBJ1-5|TRBV6-2/TRBV6-3
CASSPGPNQPQHF
>TRBJ1-2|TRBV19
CASSINRPGFYGYTF
>TRBJ2-7|TRBV6-2/TRBV6-3
CASSYLTHRTGSPYEQYF
>TRBJ2-3|TRBV6-6
CASSPWDRGVSADTQYF
>TRBJ1-6|TRBV28
CASSRDQGASYNSPLHF
>TRBJ2-5|TRBV19
CASSAERTRQETQYF
>TRBJ1-2|TRBV5-4
CASSLEAGPYGYTF
>TRBJ1-6|TRBV18
CASSPDRNNSPLHF
>TRBJ2-7|TRBV7-9
CASSLITGREAPRYEQYF
>TRBJ1-5|TRBV6-4
CASSATGGGNQPQHF
>TRBJ2-3|TRBV6-5
CATRTDTQYF
>TRBJ2-3|TRBV11-3
CASSSGITDTQYF
>TRBJ1-1|TRBV28
CASTHKGGAFF